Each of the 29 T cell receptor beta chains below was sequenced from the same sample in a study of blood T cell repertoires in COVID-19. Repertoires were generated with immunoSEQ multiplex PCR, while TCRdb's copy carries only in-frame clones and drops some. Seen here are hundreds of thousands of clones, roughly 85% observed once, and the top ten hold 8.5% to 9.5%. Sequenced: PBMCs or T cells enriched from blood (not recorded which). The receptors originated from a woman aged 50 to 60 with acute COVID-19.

The CDR3 here is CASSPTSGSSYNEQFF. DNA of the CDR3: TGTGCCAGCTCACCGACTAGCGGGTCTTCTTACAATGAGCAGTTCTTC. The chain has TRBV18 and TRBJ2-1; the match to TRBD2 covers 10 bases. After removal of 3 bases from V and 4 bases from J, the junction contained 6 bases not matched to a gene. Germline V gene sequence: CDR1 KGHSH, CDR2 LQKENI. The CDR3 has 16 residues.

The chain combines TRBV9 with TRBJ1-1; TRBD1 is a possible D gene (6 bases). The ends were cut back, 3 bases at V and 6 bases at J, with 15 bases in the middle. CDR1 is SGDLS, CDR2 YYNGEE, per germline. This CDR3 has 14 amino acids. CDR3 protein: CASSARGGGPEAFF. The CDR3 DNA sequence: TGTGCCAGCAGCGCCAGGGGAGGGGGTCCTGAAGCTTTCTTT.

The CDR3 nucleotides read TGTGCCAGCAGTCGGCTCAGGGGGTACGAGCAGTACTTC. Amino acids: CASSRLRGYEQYF. The chain combines TRBV6-2 or TRBV6-3 with TRBJ2-7; 7 bases line up with TRBD1. J gave up 4 bases and V 5 bases, and 5 bases lay outside the gene matches. The CDR3 totals 13 residues. Germline V lookup: CDR1 MNHEY, CDR2 SVGEGT.

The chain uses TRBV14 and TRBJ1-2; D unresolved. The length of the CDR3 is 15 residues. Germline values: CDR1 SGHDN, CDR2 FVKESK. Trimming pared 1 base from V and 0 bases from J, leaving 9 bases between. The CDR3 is CASSQGHRANYGYTF. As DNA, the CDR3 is TGTGCCAGCAGCCAAGGACACAGAGCTAACTATGGCTACACCTTC.

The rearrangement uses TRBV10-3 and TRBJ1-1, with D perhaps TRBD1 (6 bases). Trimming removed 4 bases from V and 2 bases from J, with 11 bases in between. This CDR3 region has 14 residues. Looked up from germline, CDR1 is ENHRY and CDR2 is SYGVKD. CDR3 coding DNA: TGTGCCATCAGTGGGGACACCCTCAACACTGAAGCTTTCTTT. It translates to CAISGDTLNTEAFF.

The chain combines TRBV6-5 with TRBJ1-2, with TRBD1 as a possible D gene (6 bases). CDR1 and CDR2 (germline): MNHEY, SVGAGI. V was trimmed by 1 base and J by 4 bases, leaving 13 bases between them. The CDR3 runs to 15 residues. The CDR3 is CASSYFETGRYGYTF. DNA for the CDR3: TGTGCCAGCAGTTACTTCGAGACAGGCCGCTATGGCTACACCTTC.

The CDR3 region is CASSWTGDPNQPQHF. The DNA of the CDR3 is TGTGCCAGCAGCTGGACAGGGGACCCTAATCAGCCCCAGCATTTT. V gene TRBV3-1 (or the pseudogene TRBV3-2) combines with J gene TRBJ1-5; 9 bases line up with TRBD1. V was pared by 5 bases and J by 4 bases, with 6 bases of the junction left unmatched. The CDR3 loop spans 15 amino acids. Germline loops: CDR1 LGHDT, CDR2 YNNKEL (reference sequence).

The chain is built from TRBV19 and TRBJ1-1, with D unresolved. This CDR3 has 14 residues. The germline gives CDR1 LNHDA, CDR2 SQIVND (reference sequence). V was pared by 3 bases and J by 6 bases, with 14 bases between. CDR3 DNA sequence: TGTGCCAGTAGTATTCGGGGTTCTAGGTCTGAAGCTTTCTTT. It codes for CASSIRGSRSEAFF.

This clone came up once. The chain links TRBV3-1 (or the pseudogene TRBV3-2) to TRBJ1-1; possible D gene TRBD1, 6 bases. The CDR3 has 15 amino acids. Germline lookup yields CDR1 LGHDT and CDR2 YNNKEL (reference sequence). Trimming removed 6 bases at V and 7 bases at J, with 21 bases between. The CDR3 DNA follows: TGTGCCAGCAGTCATAGAGGCTACAGGGCAAATGAAGCTTTCTTT. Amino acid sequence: CASSHRGYRANEAFF.

DNA for the CDR3: TGTGCCAGCAGTTTCGAGGGGAACACTGAAGCTTTCTTT. Translating gives CASSFEGNTEAFF. The chain employs TRBV12-3 or TRBV12-4 and TRBJ1-1; D is unclear. The length of the CDR3 is 13 residues. Trimming took 3 bases from V and 1 from J, leaving 6 bases between them.

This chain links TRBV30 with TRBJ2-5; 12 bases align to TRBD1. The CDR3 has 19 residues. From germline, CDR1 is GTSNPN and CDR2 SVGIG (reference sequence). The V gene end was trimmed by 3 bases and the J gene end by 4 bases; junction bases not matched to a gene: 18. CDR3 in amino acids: CAWSLLLPGTGGPRETQYF. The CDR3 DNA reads TGTGCCTGGAGCCTGCTTTTACCCGGGACAGGGGGCCCGCGAGAGACCCAGTACTTC.

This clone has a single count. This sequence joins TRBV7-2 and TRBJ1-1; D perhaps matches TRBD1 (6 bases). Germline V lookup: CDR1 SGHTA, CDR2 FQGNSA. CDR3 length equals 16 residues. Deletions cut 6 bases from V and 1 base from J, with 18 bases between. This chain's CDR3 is CASSSSVQGWNTEAFF. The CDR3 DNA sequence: TGTGCCAGCAGTTCCTCCGTACAGGGATGGAACACTGAAGCTTTCTTT.

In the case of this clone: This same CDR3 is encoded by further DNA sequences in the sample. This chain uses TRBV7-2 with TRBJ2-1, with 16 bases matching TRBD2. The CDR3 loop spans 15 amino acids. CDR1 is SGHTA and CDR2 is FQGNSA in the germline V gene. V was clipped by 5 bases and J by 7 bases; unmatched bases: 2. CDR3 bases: TGTGCCAGCAGCCTGGGACTAGCGGGAGGGAATGAGCAGTTCTTC. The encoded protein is CASSLGLAGGNEQFF.

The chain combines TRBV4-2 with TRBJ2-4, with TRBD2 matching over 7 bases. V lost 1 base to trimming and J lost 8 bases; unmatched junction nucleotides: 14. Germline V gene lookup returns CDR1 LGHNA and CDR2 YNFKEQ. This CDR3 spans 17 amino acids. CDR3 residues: CASSQGISGLRGDIQYF. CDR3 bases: TGTGCCAGCAGCCAAGGCATTAGCGGGCTCCGAGGGGACATTCAGTACTTC.

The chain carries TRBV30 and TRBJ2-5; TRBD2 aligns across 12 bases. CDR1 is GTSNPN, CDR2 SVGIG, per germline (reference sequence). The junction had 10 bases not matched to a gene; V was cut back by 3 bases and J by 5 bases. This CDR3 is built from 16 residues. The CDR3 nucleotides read TGTGCCTGGAGACAACGACTAGCGGGGGCGCGGGAGACCCAGTACTTC. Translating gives CAWRQRLAGARETQYF.

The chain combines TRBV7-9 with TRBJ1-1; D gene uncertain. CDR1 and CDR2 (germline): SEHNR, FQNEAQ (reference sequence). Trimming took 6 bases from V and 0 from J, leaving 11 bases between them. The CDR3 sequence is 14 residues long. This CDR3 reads CASSPTRVNTEAFF. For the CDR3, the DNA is TGTGCCAGCAGTCCCACGAGGGTGAACACTGAAGCTTTCTTT.

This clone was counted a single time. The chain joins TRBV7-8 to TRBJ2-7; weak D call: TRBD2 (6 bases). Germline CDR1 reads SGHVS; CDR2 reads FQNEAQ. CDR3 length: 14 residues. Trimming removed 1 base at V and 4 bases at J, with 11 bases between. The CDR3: CASSLDGGKYEQYF. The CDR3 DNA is TGTGCCAGCAGCTTAGACGGGGGAAAATACGAGCAGTACTTC.

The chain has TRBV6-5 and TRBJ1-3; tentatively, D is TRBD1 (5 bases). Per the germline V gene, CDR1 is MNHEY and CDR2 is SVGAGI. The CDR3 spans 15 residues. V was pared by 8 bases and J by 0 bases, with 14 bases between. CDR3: CASVGDYSSGNTIYF. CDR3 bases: TGTGCCAGCGTGGGGGACTACAGCTCTGGAAACACCATATATTTT.

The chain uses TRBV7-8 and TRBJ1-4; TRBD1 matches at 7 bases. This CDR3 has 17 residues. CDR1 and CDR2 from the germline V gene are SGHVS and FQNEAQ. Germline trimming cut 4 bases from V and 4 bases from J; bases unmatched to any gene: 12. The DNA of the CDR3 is TGTGCCAGCAGCTCAAAGGGACGAGGGGGCCTTAATGAAAAACTGTTTTTT. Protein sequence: CASSSKGRGGLNEKLFF. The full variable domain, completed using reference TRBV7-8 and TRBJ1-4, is GAGVSQSPRYKVAKRGQDVALRCDPISGHVSLFWYQQALGQGPEFLTYFQNEAQLDKSGLPSDRFFAERPEGSVSTLKIQRTQQEDSAVYLCASSSKGRGGLNEKLFFGSGTQLSVL.

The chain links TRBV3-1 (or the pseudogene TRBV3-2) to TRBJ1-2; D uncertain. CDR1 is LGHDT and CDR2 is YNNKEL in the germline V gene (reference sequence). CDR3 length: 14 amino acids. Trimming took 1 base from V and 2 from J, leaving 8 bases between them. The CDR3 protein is CASSQGASNYGYTF. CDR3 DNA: TGTGCCAGCAGCCAAGGGGCATCAAACTATGGCTACACCTTC.

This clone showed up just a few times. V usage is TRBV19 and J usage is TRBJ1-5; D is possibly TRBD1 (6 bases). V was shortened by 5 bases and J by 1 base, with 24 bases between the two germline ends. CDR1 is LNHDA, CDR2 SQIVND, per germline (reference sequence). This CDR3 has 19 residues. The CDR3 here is CASSAMKITGIWSNQPQHF. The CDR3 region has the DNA TGTGCCAGTAGTGCCATGAAGATTACAGGGATATGGAGCAATCAGCCCCAGCATTTT.

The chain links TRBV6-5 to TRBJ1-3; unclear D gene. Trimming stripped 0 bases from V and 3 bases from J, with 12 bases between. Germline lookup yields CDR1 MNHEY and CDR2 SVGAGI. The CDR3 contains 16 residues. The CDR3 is CASSYSATAGGNTIYF. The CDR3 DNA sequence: TGTGCCAGCAGTTACTCGGCGACCGCAGGTGGAAACACCATATATTTT.

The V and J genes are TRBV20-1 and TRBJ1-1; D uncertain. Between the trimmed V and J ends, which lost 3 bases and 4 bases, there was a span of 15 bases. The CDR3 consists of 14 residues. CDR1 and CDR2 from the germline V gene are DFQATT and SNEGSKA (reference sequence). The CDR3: CSASRESTSTEAFF. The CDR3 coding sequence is TGCAGTGCTAGTCGGGAGTCAACGAGCACTGAAGCTTTCTTT.

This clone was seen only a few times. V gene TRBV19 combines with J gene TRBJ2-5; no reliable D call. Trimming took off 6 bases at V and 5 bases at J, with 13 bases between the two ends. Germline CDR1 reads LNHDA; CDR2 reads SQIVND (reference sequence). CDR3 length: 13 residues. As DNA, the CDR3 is TGTGCCAGTAGCGGCCAAAGCAGGGAGACCCAGTACTTC. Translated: CASSGQSRETQYF.

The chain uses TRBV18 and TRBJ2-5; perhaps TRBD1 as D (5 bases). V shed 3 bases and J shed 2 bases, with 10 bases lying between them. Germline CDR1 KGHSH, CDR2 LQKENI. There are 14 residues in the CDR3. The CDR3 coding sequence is TGTGCCAGCTCACCTCAGGGCAATCAAGAGACCCAGTACTTC. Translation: CASSPQGNQETQYF.

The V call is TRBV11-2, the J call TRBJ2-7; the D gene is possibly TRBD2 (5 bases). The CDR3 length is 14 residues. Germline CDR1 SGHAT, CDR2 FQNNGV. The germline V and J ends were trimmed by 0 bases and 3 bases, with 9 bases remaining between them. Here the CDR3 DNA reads TGTGCCAGCAGCTTAGACGGGGTGCGCTACGAGCAGTACTTC. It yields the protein CASSLDGVRYEQYF.

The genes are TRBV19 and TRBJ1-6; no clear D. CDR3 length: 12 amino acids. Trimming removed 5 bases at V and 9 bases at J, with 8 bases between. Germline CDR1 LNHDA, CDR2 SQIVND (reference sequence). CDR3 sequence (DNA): TGTGCCAGTAGTCTGAGTAGTTCACCCCTCCACTTT. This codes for CASSLSSSPLHF.

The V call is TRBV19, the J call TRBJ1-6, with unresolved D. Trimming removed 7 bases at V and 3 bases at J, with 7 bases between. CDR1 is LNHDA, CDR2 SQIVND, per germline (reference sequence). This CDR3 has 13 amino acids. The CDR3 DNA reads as TGTGCCAGTAACGGAGTCTATAATTCACCCCTCCACTTT. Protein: CASNGVYNSPLHF.

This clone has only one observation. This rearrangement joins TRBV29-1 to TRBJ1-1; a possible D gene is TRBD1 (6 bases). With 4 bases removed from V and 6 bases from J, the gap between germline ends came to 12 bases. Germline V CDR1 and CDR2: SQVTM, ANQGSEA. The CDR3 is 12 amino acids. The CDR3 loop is CSVGQELPEAFF. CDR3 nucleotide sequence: TGCAGCGTTGGACAGGAGCTACCTGAAGCTTTCTTT.